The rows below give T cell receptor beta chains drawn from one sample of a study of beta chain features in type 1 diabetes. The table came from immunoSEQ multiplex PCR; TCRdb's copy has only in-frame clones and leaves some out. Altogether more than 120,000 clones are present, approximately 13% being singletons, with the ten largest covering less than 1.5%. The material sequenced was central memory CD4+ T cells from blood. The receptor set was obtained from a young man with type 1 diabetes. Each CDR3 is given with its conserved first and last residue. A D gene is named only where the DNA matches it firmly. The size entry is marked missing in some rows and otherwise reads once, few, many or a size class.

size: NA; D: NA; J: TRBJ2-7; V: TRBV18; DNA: TGTGCCAGCTCACCACCGGCAGGGAGTCCCTACGAGCAGTACTTC; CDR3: CASSPPAGSPYEQYF
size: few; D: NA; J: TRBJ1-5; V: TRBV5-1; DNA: TGCGCCAGCAGCTTGGGGACAGGCAATCAGCCCCAGCATTTT; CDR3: CASSLGTGNQPQHF
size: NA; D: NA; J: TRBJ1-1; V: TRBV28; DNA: TGTGCCAGCAGCAGGACAGAATTAAACACTGAAGCTTTCTTT; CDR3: CASSRTELNTEAFF
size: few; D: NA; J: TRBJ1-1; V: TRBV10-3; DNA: TGTGCCATCAGTGAAGATCGTATAATGAACACTGAAGCTTTCTTT; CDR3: CAISEDRIMNTEAFF
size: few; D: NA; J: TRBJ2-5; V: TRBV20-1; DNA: TGTTCCGGAACGGCTAAAGAGACCCAGTACTTC; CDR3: CSGTAKETQYF
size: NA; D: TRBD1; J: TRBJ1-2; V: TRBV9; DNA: TGTGCCAGCAGCGAAACGACAGGGGGAAGGGGTGGCTACACCTTC; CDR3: CASSETTGGRGGYTF
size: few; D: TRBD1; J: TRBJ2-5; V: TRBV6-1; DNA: TGTGCCAGCAGAGACAGGGATCCAGGGGAGACCCAGTACTTC; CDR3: CASRDRDPGETQYF
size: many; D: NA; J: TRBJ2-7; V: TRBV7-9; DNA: TGTGCCAGCAGCTCCGTTTTTACGGAGGGCACCTACGAGCAGTACTTC; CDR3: CASSSVFTEGTYEQYF
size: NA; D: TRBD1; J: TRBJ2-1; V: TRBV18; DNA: TGTGCCAGCTCACCTCGACAGGGGGCTTGGGAGCAGTTCTTC; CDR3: CASSPRQGAWEQFF
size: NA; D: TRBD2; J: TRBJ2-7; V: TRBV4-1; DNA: TGCGCCAGCAGCCAAGCTAGCGGGGGGGCCACCTACGAGCAGTACTTC; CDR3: CASSQASGGATYEQYF
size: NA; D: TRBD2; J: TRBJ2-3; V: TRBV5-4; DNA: TGTGCCAGCAGCTTGGGGCTAGCGGGGGGCACAGATACGCAGTATTTT; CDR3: CASSLGLAGGTDTQYF
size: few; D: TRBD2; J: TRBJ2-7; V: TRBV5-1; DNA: TGCGCCAGCAGCTATGCCGGGACTAGCGAGTACGAGCAGTACTTC; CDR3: CASSYAGTSEYEQYF
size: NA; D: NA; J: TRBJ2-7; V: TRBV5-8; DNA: TGTGCCAGCAGCTTACAGGGTGCCTACGAGCAGTACTTC; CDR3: CASSLQGAYEQYF